Shown below are 25 T cell receptor beta chains from a single sample sequenced in a study of regulatory T cells in long-lasting Graves disease. Building of the TCR beta libraries involved iRepertoire HTBI primers and Arm-PCR of CDR3 regions. In TCRdb, the multiplex PCR reads were re-called with MiXCR into one record per CDR3 protein. The sample has roughly 500,000 distinct CDR3 sequences, 12% seen once. As for time point: newly diagnosed GD, antithyroid drugs for less than 3 months. The authors made the TCR library using RNA they extracted from PBMCs. The same specimen was also included in a second study, on T cells in Graves' hyperthyroidism and ophthalmopathy.

Sequencing was performed on peripheral blood mononuclear cells (PBMCs), taken at new diagnosis, from a patient treated with antithyroid drugs. The receptors here all came from a woman under 40 with Graves disease.

This clonotype has at least ten counts. The rearrangement joins TRBV20-1 to TRBJ2-3, with TRBD1 matching 8 bases. The germline V gene encodes CDR1 DFQATT and CDR2 SNEGSKA (reference sequence). Trimming at V came to 3 bases and at J to 3 bases, leaving 5 bases not matched to a gene. The CDR3 runs to 14 residues. The DNA of the CDR3 is TGCAGTGCTAGTTCACAGGGGGTGACAGATACGCAGTATTTT. Protein sequence: CSASSQGVTDTQYF.

This clonotype was picked up many times. The chain recombines TRBV10-2 with TRBJ2-7, with D uncertain. Germline loops: CDR1 WSHSY, CDR2 SAAADI. Trimming pared 4 bases from V and 1 base from J, leaving 14 bases between. CDR3 length: 15 amino acids. This CDR3 reads CASSVIIGSSYEQYF. The CDR3 DNA reads TGCGCCAGCAGTGTTATTATCGGCAGTTCCTACGAGCAGTACTTC.

The chain is built from TRBV5-6 and TRBJ1-2; D might be TRBD1 (6 bases). This CDR3 region has 16 residues. Trimming pared 3 bases from V and 5 bases from J, leaving 20 bases between. Germline CDR1 is SGHDT and CDR2 is YYEEEE. Written as DNA, the CDR3 is TGTGCCAGCAGCTCGGGTTGGGGGCCGAATTGGTATGGCTACACCTTC. It codes for CASSSGWGPNWYGYTF.

This clonotype was detected many times. The genes are TRBV4-1 and TRBJ2-5, with D possibly TRBD1 on 6 matching bases. The CDR3 runs to 15 residues. Trimming pared 3 bases from V and 10 bases from J, leaving 21 bases between. Germline V gives CDR1 MGHRA, CDR2 YSYEKL. Here the CDR3 reads CASSHPFGDNRGQYF. The CDR3 DNA is TGCGCCAGCAGCCATCCCTTCGGGGACAATCGGGGCCAGTACTTC.

The chain carries TRBV9 and TRBJ2-1, with 8 bases aligning to TRBD1. CDR1 SGDLS and CDR2 YYNGEE come from the germline V gene. The V gene end was trimmed by 3 bases and the J gene end by 8 bases; junction bases not matched to a gene: 10. This CDR3 region has 15 residues. The DNA for the CDR3 is TGTGCCAGCAGCGGCCGGGACAGGTGGGGCGATGAGCAGTTCTTC. This sequence encodes CASSGRDRWGDEQFF.

This clonotype was recorded at least ten times. The chain couples TRBV13 to TRBJ2-3; D is unclear. This CDR3 is 13 amino acids long. Trimming took off 3 bases at V and 2 bases at J, with 6 bases between the two ends. Germline V gene data show CDR1 as PRHDT and CDR2 as FYEKMQ (reference sequence). CDR3 region: CASSLHITDTQYF. The CDR3 region has the DNA TGTGCCAGCAGCTTGCATATCACAGATACGCAGTATTTT. The full variable domain, its missing parts supplied by reference TRBV13 and TRBJ2-3, is AAGVIQSPRHLIKEKRETATLKCYPIPRHDTVYWYQQGPGQDPQFLISFYEKMQSDKGSIPDRFSAQQFSDYHSELNMSSLELGDSALYFCASSLHITDTQYFGPGTRLTVL.

The chain uses TRBV7-2 and TRBJ1-1; 9 bases align to TRBD1. There are 15 residues in the CDR3. With V trimmed by 5 bases and J by 3 bases, 7 bases remained unmatched. Germline values: CDR1 SGHTA, CDR2 FQGNSA. The CDR3 reads CASSRVRTGDTEAFF. The CDR3 coding sequence is TGTGCCAGCAGCCGTGTTCGGACAGGGGACACTGAAGCTTTCTTT. Filled out from reference TRBV7-2 and TRBJ1-1, the complete variable domain reads GAGVSQSPSNKVTEKGKDVELRCDPISGHTALYWYRQSLGQGLEFLIYFQGNSAPDKSGLPSDRFSAERTGGSVSTLTIQRTQQEDSAVYLCASSRVRTGDTEAFFGQGTRLTVV.

The chain couples TRBV19 to TRBJ1-5; D is unresolved. V lost 5 bases and J 2 bases, leaving 10 bases between the germline ends. This CDR3 region has 14 residues. CDR1 is LNHDA, CDR2 SQIVND, per germline (reference sequence). CDR3 protein: CASSRRVGNQPQHF. For the CDR3, the DNA is TGTGCCAGTAGTCGGAGGGTTGGCAATCAGCCCCAGCATTTT.

The sample holds many counts of this clonotype. This chain's CDR3 is CASSYSGILANEKLFF. The CDR3 DNA sequence: TGTGCCAGCAGTTACTCTGGGATATTGGCTAATGAAAAACTGTTTTTT. The J gene is TRBJ1-4, the V gene TRBV6-2 or TRBV6-3, with no clear D. Germline loops: CDR1 MNHEY, CDR2 SVGEGT. The CDR3 consists of 16 residues. Trimming cost V 0 bases and J 3 bases, with 11 bases left between them.

There are a few counts of this clonotype. The rearrangement links TRBV4-3 to TRBJ1-5; D unresolved. CDR1 is LGHNA, CDR2 YSLEER, per germline. Trimming stripped 1 base from V and 0 bases from J, with 13 bases between. This CDR3 is built from 17 residues. The CDR3 sequence is CASSQVPGHNSNQPQHF. Written as DNA, the CDR3 is TGCGCCAGCAGCCAAGTGCCTGGCCATAATAGCAATCAGCCCCAGCATTTT.

Details on this clonotype: This likely reflects a read error, since a far larger clone is one base away. V and J are TRBV27 and TRBJ2-5, with TRBD2 as a possible D gene (5 bases). The J call is uncertain, as TRBJ2-1 better fits the DNA end. This CDR3 contains 14 residues. Germline assignment: CDR1 MNHEY and CDR2 SMNVEV (reference sequence). The CDR3 DNA reads TGTGCCAGCAGGATCTTTGCGGACTCCTACGAGCAGTTCTTC. Translation gives CASRIFADSYEQFF.

This clonotype was counted once. The gene calls are TRBV10-3 and TRBJ1-2; D not resolved. Germline CDR1 reads ENHRY; CDR2 reads SYGVKD. V lost 8 bases, J lost 2 bases, and 9 bases lay in between. This CDR3 region has 12 residues. CDR3 loop: CAIGPPNYGYTF. In DNA form, the CDR3 reads TGTGCCATCGGTCCTCCGAACTATGGCTACACCTTC.

This clonotype was seen many times. The J gene is TRBJ2-1, the V gene TRBV5-6; D gene uncertain. Trimming removed 0 bases from V and 7 bases from J, with 11 bases in between. The CDR3 spans 14 residues. CDR1 is SGHDT and CDR2 is YYEEEE in the germline V gene. This chain's CDR3 is CASSLVPTGNEQFF. The DNA for the CDR3 is TGTGCCAGCAGCTTGGTCCCTACCGGAAATGAGCAGTTCTTC.

V usage is TRBV6-1 and J usage is TRBJ1-3; D perhaps matches TRBD1 (5 bases). From germline, CDR1 is MNHNS and CDR2 SASEGT. This CDR3 is 14 amino acids long. The V gene lost 3 bases and the J gene lost 3 bases, with 9 bases spanning the gap. CDR3 bases: TGTGCCAGCAGTGACAGGGAGGATGGAAACACCATATATTTT. Its protein is CASSDREDGNTIYF.

Many counts were recorded for this clonotype. The chain employs TRBV10-1 and TRBJ2-7; the D gene is possibly TRBD2 (6 bases). Trimming removed 0 bases at V and 6 bases at J, with 15 bases between. The CDR3 sequence is 15 residues long. Germline-derived CDR1 and CDR2 are WNHNN and SYGVQD (reference sequence). CDR3 region: CASSESSIGSFEQYF. CDR3 in DNA: TGCGCCAGCAGTGAGTCGAGTATCGGGAGTTTCGAGCAGTACTTC.

This chain joins TRBV18 and TRBJ2-7; D might be TRBD1 (5 bases). Trimming stripped 3 bases from V and 3 bases from J, with 9 bases between. CDR3 length: 13 amino acids. Germline CDR1 KGHSH, CDR2 LQKENI. The CDR3 sequence is CASSPQTDYEQYV. In DNA, the CDR3 is TGTGCCAGCTCACCGCAGACAGACTACGAGCAGTACGTC.

The V call is TRBV28, the J call TRBJ1-5, with D possibly matching TRBD1 (5 bases). The ends were cut back, 6 bases at V and 3 bases at J, with 15 bases in the middle. Germline values: CDR1 MDHEN, CDR2 SYDVKM. The CDR3 has 15 amino acids. The chain's CDR3 is CASRPGTDFNQPQHF. In nucleotides, the CDR3 is TGTGCCAGCAGACCCGGGACGGACTTCAATCAGCCCCAGCATTTT.

This clonotype has a count of ten or more. In DNA form, the CDR3 reads TGTGCCAGCAGCTGGGACTACTCTGTCGAGACCCAGTACTTC. Translated, it gives CASSWDYSVETQYF. The rearrangement joins TRBV7-2 to TRBJ2-5, with 7 positions matching TRBD2. The germline V gene encodes CDR1 SGHTA and CDR2 FQGNSA. After removal of 4 bases from V and 5 bases from J, the junction contained 7 bases not matched to a gene. The CDR3 is made up of 14 amino acids.

This clonotype appeared many times. The rearrangement links TRBV4-1 to TRBJ1-2, with 7 bases matching TRBD1. Germline loops: CDR1 MGHRA, CDR2 YSYEKL. With V trimmed by 1 base and J by 2 bases, 7 bases remained unmatched. The CDR3 extends over 16 amino acids. DNA of the CDR3: TGCGCCAGCAGCCAAGCTGGGGGACAGCGGAACTATGGCTACACCTTC. Its translation: CASSQAGGQRNYGYTF.

At least ten counts were recorded for this clonotype. The rearrangement joins TRBV2 to TRBJ1-1; D perhaps matches TRBD1 (5 bases). CDR3 length: 15 amino acids. The V end was cut by 4 bases, the J end by 4 bases, with 16 bases between. CDR1 and CDR2 (germline): SNHLY, FYNNEI. The CDR3 DNA sequence: TGTGCCAGCAGTGCTCAGGGAACCCAGGGCACTGAAGCTTTCTTT. It yields the protein CASSAQGTQGTEAFF.

The V call is TRBV15, the J call TRBJ2-3; TRBD2 matches 14 bases. J lost 5 bases, V lost 1 base, and 2 bases had no gene match. Germline assignment: CDR1 LNHNV and CDR2 YYDKDF (reference sequence). The CDR3 has 16 amino acids. CDR3 nucleotides: TGTGCCACCAGCAGAGGACTAGCGGGAGGGATAGATACGCAGTATTTT. Its translation: CATSRGLAGGIDTQYF.

This clonotype was counted at least ten times. This CDR3 is missing its conserved last phenylalanine or tryptophan, likely due to a read error. The chain links TRBV7-8 to TRBJ2-1, with unresolved D. Between the trimmed V and J ends, which lost 7 bases and 0 bases, there was a span of 13 bases. CDR1 is SGHVS and CDR2 is FQNEAQ in the germline V gene. The CDR3 runs to 15 residues. Here the CDR3 reads CASTRTSSSYNEQFL. CDR3 in DNA: TGTGCCAGCACTCGGACGTCCAGCTCCTACAATGAGCAGTTCCTC.

This clonotype has only a few counts. A much larger clone lies one base from this, so it may be a read error. The rearrangement uses TRBV28 and TRBJ1-6, with a possible D match to TRBD1 (5 bases). Germline CDR1 and CDR2: MDHEN and SYDVKM. The CDR3 length is 16 residues. Trimming removed 6 bases from V and 4 bases from J, with 16 bases in between. CDR3 residues: CASSSGARGYNSPLHF. CDR3 DNA sequence: TGTGCCAGCAGCTCTGGGGCTCGCGGGTATAATTCACCCCTCCACTTT. Full variable domain (outside the CDR3, taken from reference TRBV28 and TRBJ1-6): DVKVTQSSRYLVKRTGEKVFLECVQDMDHENMFWYRQDPGLGLRLIYFSYDVKMKEKGDIPEGYSVSREKKERFSLILESASTNQTSMYLCASSSGARGYNSPLHFGNGTRLTVT.

This clonotype was observed at least ten times. An end of the junction differs from the germline gene, which may be a read error. The CDR3 sequence is CASSFTGDYEQYF. The CDR3 nucleotides read TGTGCCAGTAGTTTCACCGGGGACTACGAGCAGTACTTC. J is TRBJ2-7 and V is TRBV27; D is possibly TRBD2 (5 bases). There are 13 residues in the CDR3. Germline CDR1 is MNHEY and CDR2 is SMNVEV (reference sequence).

V gene TRBV7-9 combines with J gene TRBJ2-1; 7 bases match TRBD2. This CDR3 comprises 15 residues. The germline CDR1 and CDR2 sequences are SEHNR and FQNEAQ (reference sequence). Germline trimming cut 5 bases from V and 2 bases from J; bases unmatched to any gene: 6. For the CDR3, the DNA is TGTGCCAGCAGCCCCCATGCGGGAGCCTACAATGAGCAGTTCTTC. Translated: CASSPHAGAYNEQFF.